The 2 T cell receptor beta chains below come from one sample, sequenced in a study of Graves' ophthalmopathy and Graves' hyperthyroidism. RNA served as the template for amplifying TCR beta CDR3 regions. Amplification began with first-round RT-PCR using HTBI primers, then second-round multiplex PCR was performed. One entry per CDR3 protein, called by TCRdb with MiXCR from the multiplex PCR reads. The sample comprises 600,000 to 700,000 distinct CDR3 sequences, over 40% of which are singletons, and around 3.3% rests with the top ten. Sequencing input: peripheral blood. The receptors were gathered from an adult man with Graves' ophthalmopathy.

In its sample, this clonotype was seen many times. The chain is built from TRBV25-1 and TRBJ1-1; unclear D gene. Trimming took 6 bases from V and 0 from J, leaving 17 bases between them. The length of the CDR3 is 16 residues. Germline V lookup: CDR1 MGHDK, CDR2 SYGVNS. The CDR3 nucleotides are TGTGCCAGCAGCCCACCTTTGAGCTATATGAACACTGAAGCTTTCTTT. Encoded protein: CASSPPLSYMNTEAFF.

Concerning this clonotype: Germline and junction disagree at one end, which may indicate a read error. The CDR3 reads CVSSIAGYEQYF. CDR3 nucleotide sequence: TGTGTCAGTAGTATAGCTGGATACGAGCAGTACTTC. The chain couples TRBV19 to TRBJ2-7; D not resolved. The CDR3 covers 12 residues. The germline V gene encodes CDR1 LNHDA and CDR2 SQIVND (reference sequence).